The present T cell receptor beta chain was sequenced within a study of beta chain features in type 1 diabetes. Expressed TCRB transcripts were sequenced because the isolated RNA had all been reverse transcribed beforehand. Generated by immunoSEQ multiplex PCR, the TCRdb table keeps only in-frame clones and is missing some. This sample has 450,000 to 600,000 clones, with approximately 28% found just once. Study-wide results and limits: Shorter templates may be favored by PCR, equally so in patients and controls. The VDJ junctions of type 1 diabetes patients carried fewer insertions and more deletions.

Each sorted fraction was over 95% pure. With regard to this clone: The antigen is undetermined.

With V trimmed by 0 bases and J by 5 bases, 3 bases remained unmatched. This CDR3 is 15 amino acids long. Per germline, CDR1 SGDLS and CDR2 YYNGEE. The sample consisted of naive CD4+ T cells from blood. The receptor was isolated from a man younger than 30 in good health. The V gene is TRBV9, the J gene TRBJ2-2, with TRBD2 matching over 8 bases. The DNA for the CDR3 is TGTGCCAGCAGCGTAGCCGGGGGGGCGACCGGGGAGCTGTTTTTT. This translates into CASSVAGGATGELFF.